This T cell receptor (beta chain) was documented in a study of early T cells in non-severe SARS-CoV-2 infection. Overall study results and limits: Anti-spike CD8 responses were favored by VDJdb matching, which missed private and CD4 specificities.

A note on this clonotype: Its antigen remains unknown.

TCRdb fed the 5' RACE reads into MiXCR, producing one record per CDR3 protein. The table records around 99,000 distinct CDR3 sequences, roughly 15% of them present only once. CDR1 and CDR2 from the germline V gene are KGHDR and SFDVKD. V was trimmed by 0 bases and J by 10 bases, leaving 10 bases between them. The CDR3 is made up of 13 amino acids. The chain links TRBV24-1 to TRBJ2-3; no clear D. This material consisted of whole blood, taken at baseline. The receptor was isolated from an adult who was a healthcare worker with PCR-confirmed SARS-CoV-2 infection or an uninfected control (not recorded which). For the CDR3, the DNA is TGTGCCACCAGTGATTTGTCACCACCCCCGCAGTATTTT. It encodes CATSDLSPPPQYF.